This TCR beta chain emerged from a study of cytomegalovirus exposure and HLA in healthy donors. Study details: About 180 million T cells yielded 120 million or so unique TCR beta sequences, as an earlier analysis found.

Study-level findings and limits: Association of some 18,000 TCR beta sequences with HLA alleles was found at 0.05 false discovery rate in a later analysis.

In the case of this clone: What it recognizes is unknown.

PCR employed 60 Vbeta and 13 Jbeta primers. Original processing methods: Later work found 65 million to 85 million unique TCR beta chains, with approximately 12 million shared. TCRdb keeps only in-frame clones here, not all; method: immunoSEQ multiplex PCR. For V, J and clone size, that table is used; D and trimming come from the DNA. The sample yields about 160,000 clones, 75% seen once. This TCR was sampled from a woman aged 45-65 years in good health and CMV-seropositive. Sample: PBMCs.

This CDR3 is CASSVGSVTGETQYF. CDR3 coding DNA: TGTGCCAGCAGCGTAGGGAGCGTAACGGGGGAGACCCAGTACTTC. The chain couples TRBV9 to TRBJ2-5; D perhaps matches TRBD2 (5 bases). This CDR3 spans 15 amino acids. The germline gives CDR1 SGDLS, CDR2 YYNGEE. The V end was cut by 0 bases, the J end by 5 bases, with 14 bases between. The variable domain in full, with the rest retrieved from reference TRBV9 and TRBJ2-5, is DSGVTQTPKHLITATGQRVTLRCSPRSGDLSVYWYQQSLDQGLQFLIQYYNGEERAKGNILERFSAQQFPDLHSELNLSSLELGDSALYFCASSVGSVTGETQYFGPGTRLLVL.